In this sample, the clone carrying this T cell receptor (beta chain) turned up a few times. The CDR3 is 13 residues long. The germline CDR1 and CDR2 sequences are SNHLY and FYNNEI. V was shortened by 4 bases and J by 6 bases, with 9 bases between the two germline ends. Using immunoSEQ multiplex PCR, the repertoire was profiled, and TCRdb retains in-frame clones only, with some absent. Among roughly 38,000 clones listed, around 78% were seen once. Sample time point: baseline, week 1 (first vaccination visit). Described treatment: pre-vaccination baseline after standard-of-care therapy. This sample is part of a study of a mutant IDH1 vaccine in newly diagnosed glioma. Study overall: Treated patients had a mean age of about 40 years and a sex split that was around 62% male and 37.5% female.

The clonotype comes from a man aged 40-55 years with glioma. Some clones in this sample may be carry-over from other donors' samples. The specimen was PBMCs, collected from a glioma patient treated with radiotherapy, temozolomide or both. The chain recombines TRBV2 with TRBJ2-2, with D uncertain. CDR3 DNA sequence: TGTGCCAGCAGTGTGGCGCGGTCCGGGGAGCTGTTTTTT. Translating gives CASSVARSGELFF. Variable domain in full (rest from reference TRBV2 and TRBJ2-2): EPEVTQTPSHQVTQMGQEVILRCVPISNHLYFYWYRQILGQKVEFLVSFYNNEISEKSEIFDDQFSVERPDGSNFTLKIRSTKLEDSAMYFCASSVARSGELFFGEGSRLTVL.